This is a list of T cell receptor beta chains from one sample in a study of blood T cell repertoires in COVID-19. Profiling relied on immunoSEQ multiplex PCR, and the TCRdb table lists in-frame clones only, not all of them. The data hold some 300,000 clones, with around 90% observed a single time. Sequenced sample: peripheral blood. Every receptor here comes from a woman in her thirties or forties with COVID-19, enrolled during active disease. Each CDR3 is given with its conserved first and last residue. D genes are given only for firm matches.

V gene,D gene,J gene,CDR3 protein
TRBV27,TRBD2,TRBJ2-7,CASRTSGREQYF
TRBV11-2,TRBD1,TRBJ2-1,CASSPTRDSSYNEQFF
TRBV7-9,NA,TRBJ1-2,CASSQTDTYGYTF
TRBV9,TRBD1,TRBJ1-2,CASSLGTGPTRGYGYTF
TRBV7-9,NA,TRBJ2-3,CASNLQVSDTQYF
TRBV7-3,TRBD1,TRBJ1-2,CASSPGQGRGYTF
TRBV4-3,TRBD1,TRBJ1-4,CASSQGERQGENEKLFF
TRBV11-2,NA,TRBJ1-3,CASSLSRTRLSGNTIYF
TRBV10-3,NA,TRBJ2-5,CAISGTDSQETQYF
TRBV15,TRBD1,TRBJ1-5,CATSRVTGGRQTNQPQHF
TRBV10-1,NA,TRBJ2-2,CASSYPGGANTGELFF
TRBV9,TRBD1,TRBJ1-2,CASSARDREEGGYTF
TRBV7-9,NA,TRBJ2-1,CASSPKQRDIGNEQFF
TRBV5-4,NA,TRBJ2-7,CASSLAGTYEQYF
TRBV5-4,TRBD2,TRBJ2-3,CASSLAGGGADTQYF
TRBV30,NA,TRBJ1-3,CAWSVLFSGNTIYF
TRBV6-2/TRBV6-3,NA,TRBJ2-1,CASSLGQSGRSYNEQFF
TRBV15,NA,TRBJ2-3,CATSRRGVGAQYF
TRBV11-2,NA,TRBJ1-5,CASSPSRNQPQHF
TRBV5-1,TRBD2,TRBJ2-3,CASSPGTSGFTDTQYF
TRBV19,NA,TRBJ1-5,CASSMVEYNQPQHF
TRBV27,NA,TRBJ2-1,CASRRPQRANEQFF
TRBV11-2,TRBD2,TRBJ2-1,CASSLWRGGNNEQFF
TRBV6-6,NA,TRBJ2-1,CASGQFYNEQFF
TRBV5-1,NA,TRBJ2-7,CASSLSYTYEQYF
TRBV5-1,TRBD2,TRBJ2-5,CASSLLLAGGFQETQYF
TRBV15,TRBD1,TRBJ2-3,CATTRQGGSSTDTQYF
TRBV6-5,NA,TRBJ2-5,CASSYRAPRGTQYF
TRBV19,NA,TRBJ1-2,CASSLTPGGGGYTF
TRBV9,TRBD1,TRBJ2-1,CASSVTGTGLFGEQFF
TRBV2,NA,TRBJ1-2,CASSDGGWYGYTF
TRBV7-3,TRBD1,TRBJ2-2,CASSRQGNTGELFF
TRBV5-6,TRBD1,TRBJ1-1,CASSLVTGGRDEAFF
TRBV7-8,TRBD2,TRBJ2-3,CASSPLTSGGPTDTQYF
TRBV28,NA,TRBJ2-1,CASSSPDSYNEQFF
TRBV7-9,TRBD1,TRBJ2-5,CASSPPGQWAGGTQYF
TRBV14,NA,TRBJ2-7,CASSPRVYSYEQYF
TRBV4-1,NA,TRBJ1-3,CASSQFQGWPGNTIYF
TRBV6-5,TRBD1,TRBJ2-7,CASSLDRGDEQYF
TRBV27,TRBD1,TRBJ2-1,CASSLDRVRYNEQFF
TRBV19,TRBD1,TRBJ1-2,CASSGQGAFADYGYTF
TRBV7-2,NA,TRBJ1-1,CASSITSNTEAFF
TRBV19,TRBD1,TRBJ1-1,CASSMGQATTEAFF
TRBV3-1/TRBV3-2,NA,TRBJ2-1,CASSQDLRNNEQFF
TRBV7-9,NA,TRBJ2-7,CASSLVGLPHEQYF
TRBV27,TRBD2,TRBJ2-5,CASSLISGGQETQYF
TRBV3-1/TRBV3-2,NA,TRBJ1-5,CASSPMRGQPQHF
TRBV5-4,TRBD2,TRBJ2-5,CASSLESAGGETQYF
TRBV24-1,NA,TRBJ1-1,CATSAQAGTEAFF
TRBV21-1,NA,TRBJ2-1,CASSTHGQGIRNEQFF
TRBV28,TRBD1,TRBJ1-3,CASTDLLGQGGNTIYF
TRBV9,NA,TRBJ1-1,CASSRGSEAFF